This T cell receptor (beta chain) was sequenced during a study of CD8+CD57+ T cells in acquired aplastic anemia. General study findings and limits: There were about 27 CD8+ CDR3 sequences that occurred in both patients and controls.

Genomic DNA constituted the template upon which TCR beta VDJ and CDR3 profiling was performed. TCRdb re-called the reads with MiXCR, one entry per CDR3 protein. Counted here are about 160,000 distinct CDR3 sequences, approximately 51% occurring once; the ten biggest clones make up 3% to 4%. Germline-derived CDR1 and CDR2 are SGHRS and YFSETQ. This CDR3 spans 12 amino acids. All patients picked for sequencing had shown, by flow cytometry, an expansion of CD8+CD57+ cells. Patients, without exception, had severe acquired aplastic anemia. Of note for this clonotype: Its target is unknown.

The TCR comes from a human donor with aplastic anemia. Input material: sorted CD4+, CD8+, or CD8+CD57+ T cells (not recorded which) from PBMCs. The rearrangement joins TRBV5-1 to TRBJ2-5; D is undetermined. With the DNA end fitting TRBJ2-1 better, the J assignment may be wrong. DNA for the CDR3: TGCGCCAGCAGCCCCCCCGGAAATGAGCAGTTCTTC. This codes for CASSPPGNEQFF.